The 27 T cell receptor beta chains below were found in one sample sequenced in a study of cytomegalovirus exposure and HLA in healthy donors. TCRdb keeps only in-frame clones here, not all; method: immunoSEQ multiplex PCR. The data hold roughly 300,000 clones, with 87% observed a single time. Material: PBMCs. The receptors were sampled from a woman aged 25-40 years in good health and CMV-seropositive.

The chain employs TRBV2 and TRBJ1-5; D remains ambiguous. This CDR3 is 14 amino acids long. Trimming took 0 bases from V and 7 from J, leaving 10 bases between them. In germline, CDR1 is SNHLY, CDR2 FYNNEI. The CDR3 region has the DNA TGTGCCAGCAGTGAAGCAAGACGAGGGCAGCCCCAGCATTTT. It encodes CASSEARRGQPQHF. Full variable domain (remainder filled in from reference TRBV2 and TRBJ1-5): EPEVTQTPSHQVTQMGQEVILRCVPISNHLYFYWYRQILGQKVEFLVSFYNNEISEKSEIFDDQFSVERPDGSNFTLKIRSTKLEDSAMYFCASSEARRGQPQHFGDGTRLSIL.

The chain is built from TRBV7-6 and TRBJ2-7; D might be TRBD1 (6 bases). Germline V lookup: CDR1 SGHVS, CDR2 FNYEAQ. The CDR3 loop spans 14 amino acids. Trimming pared 5 bases from V and 1 base from J, leaving 12 bases between. CDR3 amino acids: CASSDYRVSYEQYF. CDR3 in DNA: TGTGCCAGCAGCGATTACAGGGTTTCCTACGAGCAGTACTTC.

The chain joins TRBV7-3 to TRBJ1-1; 7 bases line up with TRBD1. V lost 0 bases and J lost 1; bases outside the gene matches: 2. Germline V CDR1 and CDR2: SGHTA, FQGTGA. This CDR3 region has 15 residues. CDR3 amino acids: CASSLTRTGNTEAFF. In nucleotides, the CDR3 is TGTGCCAGCAGCTTAACCCGGACAGGGAACACTGAAGCTTTCTTT.

This chain uses TRBV27 with TRBJ1-1; tentative D call: TRBD1 (5 bases). The germline CDR1 and CDR2 sequences are MNHEY and SMNVEV (reference sequence). Trimming stripped 8 bases from V and 3 bases from J, with 13 bases between. This CDR3 region has 13 residues. CDR3 sequence: CASRLMGDTEAFF. CDR3 bases: TGTGCCAGCCGCCTCATGGGGGACACTGAAGCTTTCTTT.

This chain joins TRBV30 and TRBJ1-1, with D possibly being TRBD1 (6 bases). Germline CDR1 and CDR2: GTSNPN and SVGIG (reference sequence). This CDR3 contains 15 residues. V lost 2 bases, J lost 0 bases, and 13 bases lay in between. This CDR3 is CAWSLGDRMNTEAFF. The CDR3 bases are TGTGCCTGGAGTTTGGGAGACAGGATGAACACTGAAGCTTTCTTT.

The V gene is TRBV6-5, the J gene TRBJ2-1; D call uncertain. The V end was cut by 3 bases, the J end by 4 bases, with 13 bases between. The length of the CDR3 is 15 residues. The germline CDR1 and CDR2 sequences are MNHEY and SVGAGI. The CDR3 sequence is CASSYSRSVYNEQFF. CDR3 nucleotide sequence: TGTGCCAGCAGTTATTCGAGAAGCGTTTACAATGAGCAGTTCTTC.

This chain joins TRBV28 and TRBJ2-5; no firm D call. The CDR3 has 14 amino acids. V lost 3 bases, J lost 4 bases, and 12 bases lay in between. Germline V gene lookup returns CDR1 MDHEN and CDR2 SYDVKM. The CDR3 DNA sequence: TGTGCCAGCAGTTTGGAAGTCCGCGGAGAGACCCAGTACTTC. Its protein product is CASSLEVRGETQYF.

This chain links TRBV4-1 with TRBJ2-7; D call uncertain. The germline CDR1 and CDR2 sequences are MGHRA and YSYEKL. Trimming stripped 1 base from V and 0 bases from J, with 10 bases between. The CDR3 is 15 amino acids. CDR3 loop: CASSQAEGSSYEQYF. The CDR3 bases are TGCGCCAGCAGCCAAGCCGAAGGAAGCTCCTACGAGCAGTACTTC.

The rearrangement links TRBV10-1 to TRBJ2-2; no reliable D call. The CDR3 spans 12 residues. CDR1 is WNHNN and CDR2 is SYGVQD in the germline V gene (reference sequence). V dropped 6 bases and J dropped 6 bases, with 8 bases sitting between them. CDR3 sequence: CASRRAAGELFF. The CDR3 nucleotides are TGCGCCAGCAGGCGCGCAGCCGGGGAGCTGTTTTTT.

The J gene is TRBJ2-2, the V gene TRBV7-9; D is perhaps TRBD1 (5 bases). V was clipped by 3 bases and J by 3 bases, with 11 bases between them. Germline assignment: CDR1 SEHNR and CDR2 FQNEAQ (reference sequence). This CDR3 spans 15 amino acids. Written as DNA, the CDR3 is TGTGCCAGCAGCTTGTTGCAGGGTTACACCGGGGAGCTGTTTTTT. This encodes CASSLLQGYTGELFF. The full variable domain, completed using reference TRBV7-9 and TRBJ2-2, is DTGVSQNPRHKITKRGQNVTFRCDPISEHNRLYWYRQTLGQGPEFLTYFQNEAQLEKSRLLSDRFSAERPKGSFSTLEIQRTEQGDSAMYLCASSLLQGYTGELFFGEGSRLTVL.

The chain employs TRBV6-6 and TRBJ1-2, with 7 bases lining up with TRBD1. V lost 5 bases and J lost 4; bases outside the gene matches: 10. The CDR3 spans 15 residues. The V gene's germline CDR1 is MNHNY and CDR2 SVGAGI (reference sequence). CDR3 nucleotides: TGTGCCAGCAGTGTACGACAGGGAGGGATCTATGGCTACACCTTC. It translates to CASSVRQGGIYGYTF.

As concerns this clone: Different DNA sequences within this sample yield the same CDR3. The chain combines TRBV5-1 with TRBJ2-7; TRBD1 is a possible D gene (6 bases). Germline V gives CDR1 SGHRS, CDR2 YFSETQ. This CDR3 contains 12 residues. Trimming cost V 2 bases and J 4 bases, with 7 bases left between them. CDR3 residues: CASSLQGYEQYF. In nucleotides, the CDR3 is TGCGCCAGCAGCTTACAGGGATACGAGCAGTACTTC.

V and J are TRBV28 and TRBJ2-7, with D unresolved. The V end was cut by 1 base, the J end by 2 bases, with 6 bases between. The CDR3 covers 13 residues. Germline-derived CDR1 and CDR2 are MDHEN and SYDVKM. This CDR3 reads CASSLSPTYEQYF. CDR3 bases: TGTGCCAGCAGTTTATCGCCCACCTACGAGCAGTACTTC.

The chain uses TRBV4-2 and TRBJ1-1, with D unresolved. Trimming left V 2 bases short and J 7 bases short, with 11 bases between. The CDR3 consists of 13 residues. CDR1 and CDR2 from the germline V gene are LGHNA and YNFKEQ. This CDR3 is CASSQFGIDEAFF. DNA of the CDR3: TGTGCCAGCAGCCAATTTGGTATAGATGAAGCTTTCTTT.

J is TRBJ2-7 and V is TRBV4-3; the D is unclear. Trimming cost V 0 bases and J 2 bases, with 8 bases left between them. The germline CDR1 and CDR2 sequences are LGHNA and YSLEER. The CDR3 length is 14 residues. The CDR3, as DNA: TGCGCCAGCAGCCAAGATGGGTCGACCTACGAGCAGTACTTC. Protein sequence: CASSQDGSTYEQYF.

The chain recombines TRBV4-2 with TRBJ2-6, with TRBD2 identical over 8 bases. Germline loops: CDR1 LGHNA, CDR2 YNFKEQ. The CDR3 has 17 residues. Losses at the gene ends were 1 base for V and 3 bases for J; bases not matched to a gene: 5. The CDR3 DNA reads TGTGCCAGCAGCCAAGCTCCACTAGCGGTTGGGGCCAACGTCCTGACTTTC. It translates to CASSQAPLAVGANVLTF.

This chain uses TRBV7-9 with TRBJ1-2; 11 bases agree with TRBD1. The germline V gene has CDR1 SEHNR and CDR2 FQNEAQ (reference sequence). CDR3 length: 17 residues. J gave up 1 base and V 5 bases, and 9 bases lay outside the gene matches. The CDR3 bases are TGTGCCAGCAGCAGTACCCCCGGGACAGGGGGTAACTATGGCTACACCTTC. Translating it yields CASSSTPGTGGNYGYTF.

V gene TRBV7-9 combines with J gene TRBJ1-6, with TRBD1 matching 9 bases. The V gene end was trimmed by 6 bases and the J gene end by 7 bases; junction bases not matched to a gene: 10. From germline, CDR1 is SEHNR and CDR2 FQNEAQ (reference sequence). This CDR3 region has 16 residues. The CDR3 DNA sequence: TGTGCCAGCAGGTACTTGGGGACAGGGCCGAATTCACCCCTCCACTTT. Residues: CASRYLGTGPNSPLHF.

The rearrangement links TRBV27 to TRBJ2-1; 7 bases align to TRBD1. Germline CDR1 is MNHEY and CDR2 is SMNVEV (reference sequence). J lost 6 bases, V lost 3 bases, and 2 bases had no gene match. The CDR3 contains 13 residues. The CDR3 spells CASSFGTVNEQFF. The CDR3 DNA reads as TGTGCCAGCAGTTTCGGGACAGTCAATGAGCAGTTCTTC.

This sequence joins TRBV30 and TRBJ2-5, with D unresolved. The CDR3 is made up of 13 amino acids. Trimming stripped 1 base from V and 5 bases from J, with 11 bases between. Germline CDR1 GTSNPN, CDR2 SVGIG (reference sequence). CDR3 residues: CAWSEVASETQYF. The CDR3, as DNA: TGTGCCTGGAGTGAGGTAGCCTCGGAGACCCAGTACTTC.

The table lists this clone with a few counts. The chain combines TRBV7-6 with TRBJ2-7, with D possibly TRBD1 on 6 matching bases. The CDR3 has 14 residues. V was cut by 1 base and J by 3 bases, with 10 bases left in between. Germline CDR1 and CDR2: SGHVS and FNYEAQ. The CDR3 DNA is TGTGCCAGCAGCTTAGGACAGGCGAACTACGAGCAGTACTTC. Protein product: CASSLGQANYEQYF.

The gene calls are TRBV29-1 and TRBJ2-7, with 7 bases matching TRBD1. The CDR3 consists of 15 residues. CDR1 is SQVTM, CDR2 ANQGSEA, per germline. The junction had 16 bases not matched to a gene; V was cut back by 7 bases and J by 4 bases. CDR3 residues: CSARGPRGQLYEQYF. In DNA form, the CDR3 reads TGCAGCGCTCGCGGCCCGAGGGGGCAACTTTACGAGCAGTACTTC.

This clone was seen a single time. This chain uses TRBV7-2 with TRBJ2-3; D is undetermined. V lost 2 bases, J lost 2 bases, and 8 bases lay in between. The CDR3 consists of 14 residues. Germline V gives CDR1 SGHTA, CDR2 FQGNSA. CDR3 residues: CASSLLSHTDTQYF. The CDR3 DNA reads TGTGCCAGCAGCTTATTGAGCCACACAGATACGCAGTATTTT. The whole variable domain, filled in from reference TRBV7-2 and TRBJ2-3, reads GAGVSQSPSNKVTEKGKDVELRCDPISGHTALYWYRQSLGQGLEFLIYFQGNSAPDKSGLPSDRFSAERTGGSVSTLTIQRTQQEDSAVYLCASSLLSHTDTQYFGPGTRLTVL.

This clone has a single count. The V and J genes are TRBV6-6 and TRBJ2-1, with D possibly matching TRBD1 (9 bases). This CDR3 spans 14 amino acids. From germline, CDR1 is MNHNY and CDR2 SVGAGI (reference sequence). Trimming cost V 6 bases and J 7 bases, with 16 bases left between them. CDR3 coding DNA: TGTGCCAGCAGCGTTAGCGGGACAGGGAATGAGCAGTTCTTC. Translating it yields CASSVSGTGNEQFF.

To note about this clone: This sample also contains other DNA sequences that code for the same CDR3. V usage is TRBV18 and J usage is TRBJ1-1; D is undetermined. Germline CDR1 KGHSH, CDR2 LQKENI. Trimming shortened V by 2 bases and J by 1 base, and 5 bases separated the two germline ends. This CDR3 region has 13 residues. CDR3 DNA: TGTGCCAGCTCACCATCGGGGAACACTGAAGCTTTCTTT. The encoded protein is CASSPSGNTEAFF.

This clone has just one count. The genes are TRBV30 and TRBJ2-7, with D possibly TRBD1 on 6 matching bases. In germline, CDR1 is GTSNPN, CDR2 SVGIG (reference sequence). Between the trimmed V and J ends, which lost 8 bases and 4 bases, there was a span of 18 bases. CDR3 length: 13 residues. CDR3 DNA sequence: TGTGCCCTGGAGGTAGGGGGAATATACGAGCAGTACTTC. It translates to CALEVGGIYEQYF.

V and J are TRBV9 and TRBJ1-6, with D hard to call. CDR1 and CDR2 (germline): SGDLS, YYNGEE. Trimming took 4 bases from V and 7 from J, leaving 12 bases between them. This CDR3 contains 14 residues. CDR3 residues: CASSSGGRNSPLHF. For the CDR3, the DNA is TGTGCCAGCAGCTCCGGTGGGCGAAATTCACCCCTCCACTTT.